The T cell receptor (beta chain) under discussion was sequenced for a study of T cell changes during pregnancy in multiple sclerosis. Generated by immunoSEQ multiplex PCR, the TCRdb table keeps only in-frame clones and is missing some. The sample includes about 100,000 clones, about 90% seen only once; the top ten take around 3.1%. V was pared by 4 bases and J by 0 bases, with 8 bases between. The length of the CDR3 is 13 residues. Germline V lookup: CDR1 SQVTM, CDR2 ANQGSEA. V and J are TRBV29-1 and TRBJ2-3, with a tentative D call TRBD2 (6 bases). The specimen was peripheral blood, collected in the second trimester of pregnancy. The source of this sequence is a female donor with multiple sclerosis, enrolled in a pregnancy study. For the CDR3, the DNA is TGCAGCGTTGGGAGGGACAGCACAGATACGCAGTATTTT. It codes for CSVGRDSTDTQYF.